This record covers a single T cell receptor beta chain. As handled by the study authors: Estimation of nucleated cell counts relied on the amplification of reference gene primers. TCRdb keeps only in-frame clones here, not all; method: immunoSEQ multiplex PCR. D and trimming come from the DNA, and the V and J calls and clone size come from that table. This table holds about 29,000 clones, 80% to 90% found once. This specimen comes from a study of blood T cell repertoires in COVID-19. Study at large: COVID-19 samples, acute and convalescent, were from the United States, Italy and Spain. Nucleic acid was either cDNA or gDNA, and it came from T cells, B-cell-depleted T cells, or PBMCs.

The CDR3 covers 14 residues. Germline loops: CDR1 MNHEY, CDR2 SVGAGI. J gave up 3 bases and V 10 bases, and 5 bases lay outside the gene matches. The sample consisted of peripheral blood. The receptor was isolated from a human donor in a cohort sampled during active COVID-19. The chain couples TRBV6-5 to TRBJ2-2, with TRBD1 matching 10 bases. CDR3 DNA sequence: TGTGCCACCCAGGACAGGGGGTACACCGGGGAGCTGTTTTTT. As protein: CATQDRGYTGELFF.